This T cell receptor (beta chain) was identified in a study of T cell changes during pregnancy in multiple sclerosis. Clones were read by immunoSEQ multiplex PCR, and TCRdb kept only the in-frame ones, dropping some. This sample yields about 83,000 clones, of which 91% are seen a single time; roughly 3.5% belongs to the top ten. The CDR3 runs 17 residues. Germline V gene data show CDR1 as SGDLS and CDR2 as YYNGEE. Deletions cut 0 bases from V and 1 base from J, with 13 bases between. The chain recombines TRBV9 with TRBJ2-2; D might be TRBD2 (5 bases). This sequence originates from a female donor in good health, serving as a control in a pregnancy study. Some clones in this sample may be carry-over from other donors' samples. The sample consisted of PBMCs, taken in the first trimester of pregnancy. DNA for the CDR3: TGTGCCAGCAGCGTAGTCTCAGCGGCCATGAACACCGGGGAGCTGTTTTTT. Its protein product is CASSVVSAAMNTGELFF. Full variable domain (rest looked up from reference TRBV9 and TRBJ2-2): DSGVTQTPKHLITATGQRVTLRCSPRSGDLSVYWYQQSLDQGLQFLIQYYNGEERAKGNILERFSAQQFPDLHSELNLSSLELGDSALYFCASSVVSAAMNTGELFFGEGSRLTVL.